A single sample gave rise to the 24 T cell receptor beta chains below, sequenced in a study of T cell responses to AZD1222 COVID-19 vaccine (dated by TCRdb to about 2021). The intended sense of this specimen's time point label: baseline before first vaccination. Preparation of the library involved the immunoSEQ multiplex PCR assay. What TCRdb holds here is the immuneACCESS table cut down to in-frame rearrangements. Part of the clones is not present; checked against another copy, under half of the missing clones reflect an unresolved V gene, and the others are unexplained. In all, the sample holds more than 95,000 clones, and around nine tenths of those were seen once. Under 7% of the sample is in the top ten clones. The starting material was peripheral blood, obtained on day 0 of AZD1222 vaccination. These receptors all stem from an adult in good health.

The chain has TRBV7-2 and TRBJ1-2; D remains unclear. CDR3 length equals 15 residues. In germline, CDR1 is SGHTA, CDR2 FQGNSA. V lost 2 bases, J lost 6 bases, and 16 bases lay in between. In DNA form, the CDR3 reads TGTGCCAGCAGCTTAAATGGAAGAGGGATTAATGGCTACACCTTC. It encodes CASSLNGRGINGYTF. Combining the CDR3 with reference TRBV7-2 and TRBJ1-2 gives the whole variable domain GAGVSQSPSNKVTEKGKDVELRCDPISGHTALYWYRQSLGQGLEFLIYFQGNSAPDKSGLPSDRFSAERTGGSVSTLTIQRTQQEDSAVYLCASSLNGRGINGYTFGSGTRLTVV.

The chain combines TRBV5-4 with TRBJ2-7; 9 nucleotides line up with TRBD2. The junction had 1 base not matched to a gene; V was cut back by 0 bases and J by 3 bases. CDR3 length equals 14 residues. Germline CDR1 and CDR2: SGHNT and YYREEE (reference sequence). Here the CDR3 reads CASSLELAGYEQYF. The DNA for the CDR3 is TGTGCCAGCAGCTTGGAACTAGCGGGCTACGAGCAGTACTTC. The variable domain in full, with the rest retrieved from reference TRBV5-4 and TRBJ2-7, is ETGVTQSPTHLIKTRGQQVTLRCSSQSGHNTVSWYQQALGQGPQFIFQYYREEENGRGNFPPRFSGLQFPNYSSELNVNALELDDSALYLCASSLELAGYEQYFGPGTRLTVT.

The chain employs TRBV9 and TRBJ1-2; D unclear. Germline V gene data show CDR1 as SGDLS and CDR2 as YYNGEE. The CDR3 length is 14 residues. V was clipped by 0 bases and J by 4 bases, with 10 bases between them. CDR3 amino acids: CASSVVPIAYGYTF. In DNA form, the CDR3 reads TGTGCCAGCAGCGTAGTCCCGATTGCCTATGGCTACACCTTC.

V usage is TRBV4-2 and J usage is TRBJ1-5, with D maybe TRBD1 (6 bases). Germline CDR1 reads LGHNA; CDR2 reads YNFKEQ. This CDR3 spans 16 amino acids. Between the trimmed V and J ends, which lost 0 bases and 1 base, there was a span of 10 bases. The DNA of the CDR3 is TGTGCCAGCAGCCAAGATGCCAGGGGCAGCAATCAGCCCCAGCATTTT. It encodes CASSQDARGSNQPQHF.

In nucleotides, the CDR3 is TGTGCCAGCAGTTCCCCGATGATTAGCAATCAGCCCCAGCATTTT. Amino acids: CASSSPMISNQPQHF. The V gene is TRBV6-4, the J gene TRBJ1-5; D unclear. V was pared by 5 bases and J by 0 bases, with 11 bases between. Germline CDR1 reads MRHNA; CDR2 reads SNTAGT. The CDR3 is 15 amino acids.

V and J are TRBV6-5 and TRBJ2-7; perhaps TRBD2 as D (6 bases). The length of the CDR3 is 15 residues. Trimming stripped 6 bases from V and 6 bases from J, with 21 bases between. The germline V gene encodes CDR1 MNHEY and CDR2 SVGAGI. The CDR3 region has the DNA TGTGCCAGCAGCCCCGGGACTGCTACCCAGCCCGAGCAGTACTTC. Amino acids: CASSPGTATQPEQYF.

This clone was counted a few times. J is TRBJ2-2 and V is TRBV7-9; D not certain. Germline V gene sequence: CDR1 SEHNR, CDR2 FQNEAQ (reference sequence). CDR3 length equals 15 residues. Trimming left V 1 base short and J 1 base short, with 7 bases between. The CDR3 DNA follows: TGTGCCAGCAGCTTAGTCGCAGTGAACACCGGGGAGCTGTTTTTT. Its protein is CASSLVAVNTGELFF.

V is TRBV4-2 and J is TRBJ1-5, with TRBD1 as a possible D gene (6 bases). The CDR3 consists of 17 residues. V lost 1 base and J lost 0, with 13 bases in between. Per germline, CDR1 LGHNA and CDR2 YNFKEQ. CDR3 sequence reads: CASSQGGPAHSNQPQHF. The CDR3 nucleotides read TGTGCCAGCAGCCAAGGGGGGCCAGCCCATAGCAATCAGCCCCAGCATTTT.

The chain employs TRBV27 and TRBJ1-6; weak D call: TRBD1 (5 bases). Trimming removed 6 bases from V and 8 bases from J, with 14 bases in between. CDR1 MNHEY and CDR2 SMNVEV come from the germline V gene (reference sequence). The CDR3 contains 14 residues. The CDR3 here is CASREWGEDSPLHF. The CDR3 coding sequence is TGTGCCAGCAGGGAATGGGGGGAGGATTCACCCCTCCACTTT.

A note on this clone: Sequence at one end of the junction differs from germline and may be a read error. This rearrangement joins TRBV6-2 or TRBV6-3 to TRBJ2-5; D is tentatively TRBD1 or TRBD2 (6 bases each). Germline assignment: CDR1 MNHEY and CDR2 SVGEGT. The CDR3 totals 13 residues. The CDR3 DNA follows: TGTGCCAGCAGCCGGGGGCCGCAAGGGACCCAGTACTTC. As protein: CASSRGPQGTQYF.

V usage is TRBV3-1 (or the pseudogene TRBV3-2) and J usage is TRBJ2-7; no reliable D call. Germline CDR1 is LGHDT and CDR2 is YNNKEL (reference sequence). CDR3 length: 14 amino acids. V was shortened by 1 base and J by 1 base, with 8 bases between the two germline ends. CDR3 nucleotide sequence: TGTGCCAGCAGCCAAGGGAGCAGGTCCTACGAGCAGTACTTC. Its translation is CASSQGSRSYEQYF.

The chain is built from TRBV6-6 and TRBJ2-2, with TRBD2 matching 15 bases. After removal of 7 bases from V and 6 bases from J, the junction contained 6 bases not matched to a gene. CDR1 MNHNY and CDR2 SVGAGI come from the germline V gene (reference sequence). CDR3 length equals 16 residues. The CDR3 loop is CASTPGLAGGPGELFF. The DNA of the CDR3 is TGTGCCAGCACCCCCGGACTAGCGGGGGGGCCCGGGGAGCTGTTTTTT.

This chain links TRBV7-2 with TRBJ1-5; 9 bases fit TRBD1. V lost 4 bases to trimming and J lost 0 bases; unmatched junction nucleotides: 10. From germline, CDR1 is SGHTA and CDR2 FQGNSA. The CDR3 has 18 amino acids. The CDR3 spells CASSSRPGTGFSNQPQHF. DNA of the CDR3: TGTGCCAGCAGCTCGCGTCCCGGGACAGGGTTTAGCAATCAGCCCCAGCATTTT.

Here the CDR3 reads CASSPSGQEAFF. In nucleotides, the CDR3 is TGTGCCAGCTCACCGTCAGGGCAGGAAGCTTTCTTT. The chain combines TRBV18 with TRBJ1-1; a possible D gene is TRBD1 (5 bases). CDR1 KGHSH and CDR2 LQKENI come from the germline V gene. CDR3 length: 12 residues. Trimming removed 3 bases at V and 8 bases at J, with 10 bases between.

This sequence joins TRBV5-1 and TRBJ2-1, with D perhaps TRBD1 or TRBD2 (5 bases each). The CDR3 covers 14 residues. Germline assignment: CDR1 SGHRS and CDR2 YFSETQ. With 3 bases removed from V and 4 bases from J, the gap between germline ends came to 11 bases. The CDR3 loop is CASSSGTKYNEQFF. The CDR3 DNA reads as TGCGCCAGCAGCTCCGGGACCAAGTACAATGAGCAGTTCTTC.

The V and J genes are TRBV6-2 or TRBV6-3 and TRBJ1-5; D is possibly TRBD1 (5 bases). Germline CDR1 and CDR2: MNHEY and SVGEGT. The CDR3 contains 13 residues. V lost 2 bases to trimming and J lost 6 bases, with 8 bases between them. CDR3 protein: CASSYVGTQPQHF. In DNA, the CDR3 is TGTGCCAGCAGTTACGTCGGGACTCAGCCCCAGCATTTT.

As regards this clone: A junction end diverges from the germline sequence, so it may reflect a read error. This chain uses TRBV5-1 with TRBJ1-1; tentative D call: TRBD1 (6 bases). Per germline, CDR1 SGHRS and CDR2 YFSETQ. CDR3 length: 14 amino acids. CDR3 in DNA: TGCGCCAGCAGCCCGACAGGTATGAATACTGAAGCTTTCTTT. Translating gives CASSPTGMNTEAFF.

The chain is built from TRBV2 and TRBJ1-5; 7 nucleotides match TRBD1. Germline-derived CDR1 and CDR2 are SNHLY and FYNNEI. There are 14 residues in the CDR3. Trimming cost V 4 bases and J 2 bases; bases outside gene matches: 2. The DNA of the CDR3 is TGTGCCAGCAGTGCCACAGGGGGCAATCAGCCCCAGCATTTT. This codes for CASSATGGNQPQHF.

The rearrangement links TRBV28 to TRBJ2-7, with TRBD2 matching over 8 bases. V lost 6 bases and J lost 4; bases outside the gene matches: 11. Per germline, CDR1 MDHEN and CDR2 SYDVKM. CDR3 length: 15 amino acids. The CDR3 bases are TGTGCCAGCAGAGACCCAAGCGGGAGAGTTTACGAGCAGTACTTC. Amino acids: CASRDPSGRVYEQYF.

V usage is TRBV6-2 or TRBV6-3 and J usage is TRBJ2-3, with D possibly being TRBD2 (5 bases). The V and J ends lost 3 bases and 2 bases respectively, with 12 bases between them. CDR1 and CDR2 (germline): MNHEY, SVGEGT. The CDR3 runs to 15 residues. The CDR3 region has the DNA TGTGCCAGCAGTTATCGTCTAGCTCACACAGATACGCAGTATTTT. Its translation is CASSYRLAHTDTQYF.

This clone was seen just once. J is TRBJ2-5 and V is TRBV6-1, with 11 bases identical to TRBD1. Germline values: CDR1 MNHNS, CDR2 SASEGT. Trimming took 0 bases from V and 4 from J; bases not matched to a gene: 4. CDR3 length: 16 amino acids. In DNA, the CDR3 is TGTGCCAGCAGTGAAGCGGGGACAGGGGGTTCAGAGACCCAGTACTTC. This codes for CASSEAGTGGSETQYF.

The genes are TRBV11-2 and TRBJ2-7; weak D call: TRBD1 (5 bases). Germline loops: CDR1 SGHAT, CDR2 FQNNGV. CDR3 length: 14 amino acids. Trimming removed 1 base at V and 6 bases at J, with 13 bases between. The DNA of the CDR3 is TGTGCCAGCAGCTTAGTAGTCAGGGCAAGCGAGCAGTACTTC. It specifies CASSLVVRASEQYF. The full variable domain, completed using reference TRBV11-2 and TRBJ2-7, is EAGVAQSPRYKIIEKRQSVAFWCNPISGHATLYWYQQILGQGPKLLIQFQNNGVVDDSQLPKDRFSAERLKGVDSTLKIQPAKLEDSAVYLCASSLVVRASEQYFGPGTRLTVT.

This rearrangement joins TRBV5-8 to TRBJ2-7, with D unclear. The CDR3 is made up of 14 amino acids. Germline V gene data show CDR1 as SGHTS and CDR2 as YDEGEE. V lost 4 bases and J 0 bases, leaving 11 bases between the germline ends. In DNA, the CDR3 is TGTGCCAGCAGCATTCATAGAAGCTCCTACGAGCAGTACTTC. Translation: CASSIHRSSYEQYF.

This clone was counted a few times. The chain recombines TRBV6-9 with TRBJ1-1, with D perhaps matching TRBD1 (5 bases). This CDR3 spans 15 amino acids. Deletions cut 2 bases from V and 0 bases from J, with 10 bases between. Germline CDR1 is MNHGY and CDR2 is SVAAGI. The CDR3 reads CASSYRDGLNTEAFF. The CDR3 DNA follows: TGTGCCAGCAGTTATCGGGACGGATTGAACACTGAAGCTTTCTTT.